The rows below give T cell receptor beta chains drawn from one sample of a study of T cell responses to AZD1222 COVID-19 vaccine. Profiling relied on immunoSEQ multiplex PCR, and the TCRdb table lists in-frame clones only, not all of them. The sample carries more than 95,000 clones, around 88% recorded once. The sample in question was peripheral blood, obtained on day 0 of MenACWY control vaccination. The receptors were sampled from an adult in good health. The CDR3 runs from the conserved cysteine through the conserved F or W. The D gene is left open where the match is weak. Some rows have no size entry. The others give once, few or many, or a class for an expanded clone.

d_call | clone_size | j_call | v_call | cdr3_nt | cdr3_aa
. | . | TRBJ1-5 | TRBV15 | TGTGCCACCAGCAGAGCAGGTATCGTCAATCAGCCCCAGCATTTT | CATSRAGIVNQPQHF
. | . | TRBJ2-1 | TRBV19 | TGTGCCAGTAGTAACCGACGGGAAATCTCCTACAATGAGCAGTTCTTC | CASSNRREISYNEQFF
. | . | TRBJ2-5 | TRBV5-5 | TGTGCCAGCATCCGGGAATTCCGGGGCACGTCAGGGGAGACCCAGTACTTC | CASIREFRGTSGETQYF
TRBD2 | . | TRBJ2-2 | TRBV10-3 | TGTGCCATCGCCGGACTAGCGGAGGGAACGAACACCGGGGAGCTGTTTTTT | CAIAGLAEGTNTGELFF
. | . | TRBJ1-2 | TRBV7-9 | TGTGCCAGCAGCTTCGCAGGGGACGGCTACACCTTC | CASSFAGDGYTF
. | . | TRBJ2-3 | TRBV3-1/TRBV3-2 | TGTGCCAGCAGCCAAACAACATGGACAGATTATACGCAGTATTTT | CASSQTTWTDYTQYF
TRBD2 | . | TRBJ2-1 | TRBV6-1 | TGTGCCAGCAGTGAAGCGACTAGCGCATCCTACAATGAGCAGTTCTTC | CASSEATSASYNEQFF
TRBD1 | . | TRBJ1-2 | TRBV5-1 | TGCGCCAGCAGCTTTGGTGGACAGGGTGGCTATGGCTACACCTTC | CASSFGGQGGYGYTF
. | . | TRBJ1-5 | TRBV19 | TGTGCCAGTAGCAAACAACGACAGCTTAGCAATCAGCCCCAGCATTTT | CASSKQRQLSNQPQHF
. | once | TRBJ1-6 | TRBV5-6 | TGTGCCAGCAGCTTGGGTTACGGTTCACCCCTCCACTTT | CASSLGYGSPLHF
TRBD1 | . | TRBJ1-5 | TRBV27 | TGTGCCAGCAGTTCAGGGACAGGGCCCTTACGGAATCAGCCCCAGCATTTT | CASSSGTGPLRNQPQHF
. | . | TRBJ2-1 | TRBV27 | TGTGCCAGCAGTTGGGACTTACACAATGAGCAGTTCTTC | CASSWDLHNEQFF
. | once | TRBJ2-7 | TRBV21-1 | TGTGCCAGCAGCGAAGGACAGTCCTACGAGCAGTACTTC | CASSEGQSYEQYF
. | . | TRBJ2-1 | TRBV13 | TGTGCCAGCAGCTTCTACTACCAGAGGGGCTCCTACAATGAGCAGTTCTTC | CASSFYYQRGSYNEQFF
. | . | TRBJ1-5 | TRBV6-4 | TGTGCCAGCAGTGAAGGGGCCAATCAGCCCCAGCATTTT | CASSEGANQPQHF
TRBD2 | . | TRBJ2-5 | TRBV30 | TGTGCCTGGAAGGAACTAGCGGGGCAACAACGGGAGACCCAGTACTTC | CAWKELAGQQRETQYF
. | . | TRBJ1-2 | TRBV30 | TGTGCCTGGACCCCGGGGGGAATCTATGGCTACACCTTC | CAWTPGGIYGYTF
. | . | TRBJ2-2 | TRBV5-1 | TGCGCCAGCAGCCTGGAGCTCGCGAACACCGGGGAGCTGTTTTTT | CASSLELANTGELFF
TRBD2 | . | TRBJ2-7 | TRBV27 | TGTGCCAGCACTGCCTCGGTACGGGGGGCCTACGAGCAGTACTTC | CASTASVRGAYEQYF
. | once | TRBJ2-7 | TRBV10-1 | TGCGCCAGCAGTGAGTCGGTGGGCTACCTCTACGAGCAGTACTTC | CASSESVGYLYEQYF
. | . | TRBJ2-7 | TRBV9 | TGTGCCAGCAGCGTAGGGAGTTTGTCCTACGAGCAGTACTTC | CASSVGSLSYEQYF
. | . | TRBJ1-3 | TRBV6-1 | TGTGCCAGCAGTGAATCCCAGGGATCGGGAAACACCATATATTTT | CASSESQGSGNTIYF
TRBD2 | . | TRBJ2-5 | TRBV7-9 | TGTGCCAGCAGCTTAGGGACTAGCGGAGGCCAAGAGACCCAGTACTTC | CASSLGTSGGQETQYF
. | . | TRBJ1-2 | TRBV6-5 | TGTGCCAGCAGCGTAAAGAGCGACTATGGCTACACCTTC | CASSVKSDYGYTF
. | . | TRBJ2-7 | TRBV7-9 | TGTGCCAGCAGCTTAGATCGGTCAGGGGAGGGAGTCTACGAGCAGTACTTC | CASSLDRSGEGVYEQYF
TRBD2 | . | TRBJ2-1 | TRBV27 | TGTGCCAGCAGCCCCGGGACTATCTCCTACAATGAGCAGTTCTTC | CASSPGTISYNEQFF
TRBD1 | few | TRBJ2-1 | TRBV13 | TGTGCCAGCAGGACCTCGACAGGGGTCTCCTACAATGAGCAGTTCTTC | CASRTSTGVSYNEQFF
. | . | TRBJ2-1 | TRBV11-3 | TGTGCCAGCAGCCTTCGGCCCTCGGGGAATGAGCAGTTCTTC | CASSLRPSGNEQFF
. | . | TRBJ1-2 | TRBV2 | TGTGCCAGCAGCGTTAGATGGGGTGGAGATGGCTACACCTTC | CASSVRWGGDGYTF
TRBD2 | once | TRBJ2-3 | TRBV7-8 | TGTGCCAGCACCTGGGAGGGCGGGGTGCAGTATTTT | CASTWEGGVQYF
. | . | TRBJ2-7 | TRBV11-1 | TGTGCCAGCAGCTTGGGGAGCTCCTACGAGCAGTACTTC | CASSLGSSYEQYF
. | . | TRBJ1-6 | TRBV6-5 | TGTGCCAGCAGTTACTCGAAGTCTGGGATCGGATCACCCCTCCACTTT | CASSYSKSGIGSPLHF
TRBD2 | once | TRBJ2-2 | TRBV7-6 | TGTGCCAGCAGCTTGTCCGGACTAGCAGGAACCGGGGAGCTGTTTTTT | CASSLSGLAGTGELFF
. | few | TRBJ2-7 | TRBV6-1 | TGTGCCAGCAGTGAATATCCCCCTCCCTACGAGCAGTACTTC | CASSEYPPPYEQYF
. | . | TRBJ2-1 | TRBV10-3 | TGTGCCATCATTAGTGACAGCTATGAGCAGTTCTTC | CAIISDSYEQFF
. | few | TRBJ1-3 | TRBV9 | TGTGCCAGCAGCGTAGAAGGGACTGGAAACACCATATATTTT | CASSVEGTGNTIYF
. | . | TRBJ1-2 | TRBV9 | TGTGCCAGCAGCGTAGCCGTTAACTATGGCTACACCTTC | CASSVAVNYGYTF
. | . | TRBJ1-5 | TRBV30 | TGTGCCTGGAGTGTAAACACTATAACCCCTCGTCAGCCCCAGCATTTT | CAWSVNTITPRQPQHF